This entry is about one TCR beta chain. Its antigen is not known. Autoimmune disease history or systemic immunosuppression meant exclusion. The sample comes from a study of OX40 agonist ivuxolimab in advanced cancers. Across the study: With ivuxolimab, an agonistic anti-OX40 (CD134) antibody, patients were treated. Findings and limits, study-wide: With doses of 0.1 to 3.0 mg/kg, CD4+ and CD8+ blood T cells had undergone clonal expansion by week 6. Antigen specificity of clonally expanded peripheral T cells was not established.

Repertoires were generated with immunoSEQ multiplex PCR, while TCRdb's copy carries only in-frame clones and drops some. The data hold about 48,000 clones, with about 83% observed a single time. In germline, CDR1 is SGHTA, CDR2 FQGNSA. The ends were cut back, 5 bases at V and 5 bases at J, with 5 bases in the middle. CDR3 length equals 11 residues. This specimen consisted of CD4+ or CD8+ T cells sorted from blood, obtained in a trial of the OX40 agonist ivuxolimab. This chain links TRBV7-2 with TRBJ2-3; D is uncertain. The TCR comes from an adult with an advanced solid tumor such as melanoma, head and neck, liver or kidney cancer. The CDR3 DNA follows: TGTGCCAGCAGCGACCTAGATACGCAGTATTTT. Translating gives CASSDLDTQYF.